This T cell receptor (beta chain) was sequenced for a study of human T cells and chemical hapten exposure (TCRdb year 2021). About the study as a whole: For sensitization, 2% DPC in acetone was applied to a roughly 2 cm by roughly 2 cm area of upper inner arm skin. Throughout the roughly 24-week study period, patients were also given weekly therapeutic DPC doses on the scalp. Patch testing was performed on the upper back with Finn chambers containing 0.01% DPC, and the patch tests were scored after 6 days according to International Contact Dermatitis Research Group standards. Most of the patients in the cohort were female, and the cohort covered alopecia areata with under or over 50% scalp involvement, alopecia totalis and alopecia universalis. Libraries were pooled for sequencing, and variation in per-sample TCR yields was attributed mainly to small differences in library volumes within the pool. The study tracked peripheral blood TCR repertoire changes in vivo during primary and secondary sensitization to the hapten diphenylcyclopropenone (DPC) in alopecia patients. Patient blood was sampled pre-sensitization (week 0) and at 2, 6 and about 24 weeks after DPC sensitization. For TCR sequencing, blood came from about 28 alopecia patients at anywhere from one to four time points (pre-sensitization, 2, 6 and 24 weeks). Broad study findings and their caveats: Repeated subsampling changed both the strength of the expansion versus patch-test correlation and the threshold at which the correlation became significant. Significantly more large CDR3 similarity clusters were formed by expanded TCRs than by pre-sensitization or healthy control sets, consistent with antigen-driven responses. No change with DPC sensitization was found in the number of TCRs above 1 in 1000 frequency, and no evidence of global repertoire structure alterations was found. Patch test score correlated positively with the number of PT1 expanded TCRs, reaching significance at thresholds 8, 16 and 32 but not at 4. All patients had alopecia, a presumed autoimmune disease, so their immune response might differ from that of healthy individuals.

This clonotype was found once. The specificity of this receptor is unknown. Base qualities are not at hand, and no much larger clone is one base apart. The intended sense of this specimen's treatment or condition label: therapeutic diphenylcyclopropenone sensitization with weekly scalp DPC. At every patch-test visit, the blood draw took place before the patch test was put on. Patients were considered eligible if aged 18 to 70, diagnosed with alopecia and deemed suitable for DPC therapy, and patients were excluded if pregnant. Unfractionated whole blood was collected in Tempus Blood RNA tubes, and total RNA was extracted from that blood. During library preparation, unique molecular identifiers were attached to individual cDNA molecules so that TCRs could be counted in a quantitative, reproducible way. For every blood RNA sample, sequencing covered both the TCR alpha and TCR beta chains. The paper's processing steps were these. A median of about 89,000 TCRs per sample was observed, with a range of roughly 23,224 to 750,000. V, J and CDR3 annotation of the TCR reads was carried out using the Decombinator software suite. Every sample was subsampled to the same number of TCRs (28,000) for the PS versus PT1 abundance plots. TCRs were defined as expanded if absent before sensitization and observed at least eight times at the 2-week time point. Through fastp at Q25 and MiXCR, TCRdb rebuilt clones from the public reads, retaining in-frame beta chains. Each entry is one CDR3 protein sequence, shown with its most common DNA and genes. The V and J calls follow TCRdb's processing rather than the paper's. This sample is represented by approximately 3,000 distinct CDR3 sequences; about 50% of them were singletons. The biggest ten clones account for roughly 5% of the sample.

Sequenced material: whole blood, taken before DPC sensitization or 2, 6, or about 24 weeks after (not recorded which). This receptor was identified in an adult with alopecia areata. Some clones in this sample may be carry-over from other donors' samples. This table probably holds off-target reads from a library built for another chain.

The DNA sequence follows: TGTGCCAGCACCACAGGGGGCGCTGGGGCCAACGTCCTGACTTTC. This codes for CASTTGGAGANVLTF. The sequence links TRBV18 to TRBJ2-6, with 9 bases aligning to TRBD1. The germline V gene sets CDR1 to KGHSH and CDR2 to LQKENI. V ends up 8 bases short and J 2 bases short, with an unmatched junction base count of 4. From the cysteine through the phenylalanine, the CDR3 covers 15 amino acids. The retained sequence is limited to the CDR3, 45 bases, with the frame set at the first base. Outside the CDR3, residues come from the reference TRBV18 and TRBJ2-6 proteins, so the full variable domain is: NAGVMQNPRHLVRRRGQEARLRCSPMKGHSHVYWYRQLPEEGLKFMVYLQKENIIDESGMPKERFSAEFPKEGPSILRIQQVVRGDSAAYFCASTTGGAGANVLTFGAGSRLTVL.